This TCR beta chain was retrieved from a study of T cells after yellow fever vaccination. Overall study findings and caveats: Highly abundant clonotypes carried over from the bulk population could end up in FACS-sorted repertoires as contaminants. Booster samples showed a return of most primary-vaccination clones (roughly 96% CD4, about 85% CD8). A small proportion of clonotypes was detected in both the CD4 and CD8 compartments.

This clonotype occurred many times. Its antigen remains unknown. The CDR3 has 15 residues. Trimming removed 5 bases from V and 5 bases from J; junction bases left unmatched: 11. MiXCR, run by TCRdb on the 5' RACE reads, gives a single entry per CDR3 protein. This sample has 150,000 to 200,000 distinct CDR3 sequences; about a tenth occur once, and the top ten carry roughly 33%. The rearrangement joins TRBV12-3 or TRBV12-4 to TRBJ2-5; 7 bases map to TRBD1. The specimen was CD8+ T cells sorted from PBMCs, collected 45 days after the yellow fever booster vaccination. The TCR originated in a man aged 18 to 30 who received the YFV17D yellow fever vaccine. CDR3: CASSPKTGPDETQYF. As DNA, the CDR3 is TGTGCCAGCAGTCCAAAGACAGGGCCCGATGAGACCCAGTACTTC.